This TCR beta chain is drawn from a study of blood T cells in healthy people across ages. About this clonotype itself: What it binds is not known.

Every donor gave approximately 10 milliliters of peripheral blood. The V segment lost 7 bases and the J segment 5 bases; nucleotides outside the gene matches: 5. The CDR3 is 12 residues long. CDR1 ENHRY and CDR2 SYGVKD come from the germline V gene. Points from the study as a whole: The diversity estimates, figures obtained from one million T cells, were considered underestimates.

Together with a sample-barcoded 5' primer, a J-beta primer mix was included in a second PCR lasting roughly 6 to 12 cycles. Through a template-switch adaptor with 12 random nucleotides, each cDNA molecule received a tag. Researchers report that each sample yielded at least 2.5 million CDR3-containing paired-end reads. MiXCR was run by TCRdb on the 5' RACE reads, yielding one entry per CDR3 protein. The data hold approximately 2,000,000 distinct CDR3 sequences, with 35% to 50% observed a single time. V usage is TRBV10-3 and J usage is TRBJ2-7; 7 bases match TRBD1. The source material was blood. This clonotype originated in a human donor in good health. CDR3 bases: TGTGCCATCACTTCGACAGGGCACGAGCAGTACTTC. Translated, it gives CAITSTGHEQYF.